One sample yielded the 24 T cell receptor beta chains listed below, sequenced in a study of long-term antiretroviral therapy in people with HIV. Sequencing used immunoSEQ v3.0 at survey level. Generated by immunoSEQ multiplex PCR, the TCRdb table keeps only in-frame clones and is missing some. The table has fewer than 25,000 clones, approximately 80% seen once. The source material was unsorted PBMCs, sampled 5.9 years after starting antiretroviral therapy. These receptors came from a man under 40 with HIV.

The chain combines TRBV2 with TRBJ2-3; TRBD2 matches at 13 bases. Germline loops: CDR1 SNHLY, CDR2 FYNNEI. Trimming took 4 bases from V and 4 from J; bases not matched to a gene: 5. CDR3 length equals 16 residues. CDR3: CASSGGLAGAADTQYF. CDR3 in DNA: TGTGCCAGCAGTGGCGGACTAGCGGGGGCCGCAGATACGCAGTATTTT. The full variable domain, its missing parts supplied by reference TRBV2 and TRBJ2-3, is EPEVTQTPSHQVTQMGQEVILRCVPISNHLYFYWYRQILGQKVEFLVSFYNNEISEKSEIFDDQFSVERPDGSNFTLKIRSTKLEDSAMYFCASSGGLAGAADTQYFGPGTRLTVL.

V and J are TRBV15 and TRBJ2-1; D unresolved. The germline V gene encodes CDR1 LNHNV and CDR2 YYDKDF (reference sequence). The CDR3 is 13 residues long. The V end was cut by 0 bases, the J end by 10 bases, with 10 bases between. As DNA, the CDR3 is TGTGCCACCAGCAGAGATGGCGGCAGCGAGCAGTTCTTC. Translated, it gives CATSRDGGSEQFF.

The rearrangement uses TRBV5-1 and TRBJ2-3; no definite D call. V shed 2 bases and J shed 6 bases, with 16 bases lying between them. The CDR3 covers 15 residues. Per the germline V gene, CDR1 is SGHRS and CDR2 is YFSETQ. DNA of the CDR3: TGCGCCAGCAGCTTTGGCTCGAAGAGGTGGGATACGCAGTATTTT. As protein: CASSFGSKRWDTQYF.

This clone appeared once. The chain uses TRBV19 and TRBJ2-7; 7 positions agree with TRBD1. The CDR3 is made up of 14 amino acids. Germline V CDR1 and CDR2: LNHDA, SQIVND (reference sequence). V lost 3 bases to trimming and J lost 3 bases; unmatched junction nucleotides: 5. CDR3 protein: CASSITGVDYEQYF. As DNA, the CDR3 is TGTGCCAGTAGTATTACAGGGGTTGACTACGAGCAGTACTTC.

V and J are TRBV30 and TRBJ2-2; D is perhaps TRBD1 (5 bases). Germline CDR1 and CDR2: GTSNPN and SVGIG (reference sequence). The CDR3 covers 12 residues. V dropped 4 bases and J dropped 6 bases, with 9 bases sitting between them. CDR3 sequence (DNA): TGTGCCTGGACAGGGTCCCCCGGGGAGCTGTTTTTT. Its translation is CAWTGSPGELFF.

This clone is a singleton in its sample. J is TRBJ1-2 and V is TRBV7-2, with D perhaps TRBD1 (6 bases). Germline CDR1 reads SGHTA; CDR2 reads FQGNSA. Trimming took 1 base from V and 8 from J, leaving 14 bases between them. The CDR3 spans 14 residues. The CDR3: CASSLEGGLGGYTF. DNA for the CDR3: TGTGCCAGCAGCTTAGAGGGGGGGTTGGGAGGCTACACCTTC.

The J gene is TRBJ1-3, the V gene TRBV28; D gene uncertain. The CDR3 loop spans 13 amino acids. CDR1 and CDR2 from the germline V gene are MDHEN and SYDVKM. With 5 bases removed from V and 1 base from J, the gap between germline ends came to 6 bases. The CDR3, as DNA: TGTGCCAGCAGTGAGACGTCTGGAAACACCATATATTTT. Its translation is CASSETSGNTIYF.

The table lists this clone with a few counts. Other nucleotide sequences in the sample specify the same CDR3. CDR3 DNA sequence: TGTGCCAGCAGTTTCCGACAGCCCAATCAGCCCCAGCATTTT. Translated: CASSFRQPNQPQHF. This rearrangement joins TRBV28 to TRBJ1-5, with D maybe TRBD1 (5 bases). The CDR3 sequence is 14 residues long. The V end lost 3 bases, the J end lost 3 bases, and 9 bases lay between the germline ends. CDR1 and CDR2 from the germline V gene are MDHEN and SYDVKM. The full variable domain, its missing parts supplied by reference TRBV28 and TRBJ1-5, is DVKVTQSSRYLVKRTGEKVFLECVQDMDHENMFWYRQDPGLGLRLIYFSYDVKMKEKGDIPEGYSVSREKKERFSLILESASTNQTSMYLCASSFRQPNQPQHFGDGTRLSIL.

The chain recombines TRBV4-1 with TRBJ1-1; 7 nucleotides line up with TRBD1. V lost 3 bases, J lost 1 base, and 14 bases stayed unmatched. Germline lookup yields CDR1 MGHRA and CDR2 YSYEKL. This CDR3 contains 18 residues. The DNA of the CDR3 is TGCGCCAGCAGCCAGCGACAGGGAGATATTTTAGAGAACACTGAAGCTTTCTTT. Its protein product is CASSQRQGDILENTEAFF.

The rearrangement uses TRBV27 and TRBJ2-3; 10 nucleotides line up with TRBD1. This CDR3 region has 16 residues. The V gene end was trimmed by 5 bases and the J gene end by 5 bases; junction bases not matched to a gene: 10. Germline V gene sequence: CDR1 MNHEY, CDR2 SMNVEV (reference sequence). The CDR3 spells CASSQSPGQGIDTQYF. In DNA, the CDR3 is TGTGCCAGCAGTCAAAGTCCGGGACAGGGGATAGATACGCAGTATTTT.

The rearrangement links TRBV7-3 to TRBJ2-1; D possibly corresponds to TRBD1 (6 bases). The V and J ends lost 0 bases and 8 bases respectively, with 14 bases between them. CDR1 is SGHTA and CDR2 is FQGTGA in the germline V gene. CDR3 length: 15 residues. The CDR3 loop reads CASSLTRQGNHEQFF. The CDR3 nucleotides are TGTGCCAGCAGCTTAACGAGGCAGGGGAACCATGAGCAGTTCTTC.

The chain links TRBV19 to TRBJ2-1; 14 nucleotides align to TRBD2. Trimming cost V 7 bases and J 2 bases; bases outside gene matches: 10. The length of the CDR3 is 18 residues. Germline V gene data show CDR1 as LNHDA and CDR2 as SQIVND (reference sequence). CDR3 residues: CASTSGLAGGSPYNEQFF. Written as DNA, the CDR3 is TGTGCCAGTACCTCAGGACTAGCGGGAGGAAGCCCCTACAATGAGCAGTTCTTC. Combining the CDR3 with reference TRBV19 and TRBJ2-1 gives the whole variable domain DGGITQSPKYLFRKEGQNVTLSCEQNLNHDAMYWYRQDPGQGLRLIYYSQIVNDFQKGDIAEGYSVSREKKESFPLTVTSAQKNPTAFYLCASTSGLAGGSPYNEQFFGPGTRLTVL.

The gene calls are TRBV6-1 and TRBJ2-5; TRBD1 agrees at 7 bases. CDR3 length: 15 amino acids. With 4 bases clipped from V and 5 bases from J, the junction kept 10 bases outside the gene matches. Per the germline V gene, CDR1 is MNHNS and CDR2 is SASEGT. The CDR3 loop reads CASSAEGGWVETQYF. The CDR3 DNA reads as TGTGCCAGCAGTGCGGAAGGGGGCTGGGTCGAGACCCAGTACTTC.

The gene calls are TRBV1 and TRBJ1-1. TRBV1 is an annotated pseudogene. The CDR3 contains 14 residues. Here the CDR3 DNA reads TGCACCAGCAGCCATTGCGTCCGGAACACTGAAGCTTTCTTT. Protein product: CTSSHCVRNTEAFF.

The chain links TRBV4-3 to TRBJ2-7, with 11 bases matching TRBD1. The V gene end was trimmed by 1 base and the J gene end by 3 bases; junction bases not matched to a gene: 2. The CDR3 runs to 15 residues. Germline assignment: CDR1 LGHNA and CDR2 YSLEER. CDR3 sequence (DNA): TGCGCCAGCAGCCAAGGGACAGGGGGCCTCTACGAGCAGTACTTC. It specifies CASSQGTGGLYEQYF.

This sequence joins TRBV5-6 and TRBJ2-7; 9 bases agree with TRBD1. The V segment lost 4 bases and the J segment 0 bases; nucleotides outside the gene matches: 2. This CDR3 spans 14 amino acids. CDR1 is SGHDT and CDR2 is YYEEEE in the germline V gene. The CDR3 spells CASSRTGASYEQYF. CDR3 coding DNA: TGTGCCAGCAGCCGGACAGGGGCCTCCTACGAGCAGTACTTC.

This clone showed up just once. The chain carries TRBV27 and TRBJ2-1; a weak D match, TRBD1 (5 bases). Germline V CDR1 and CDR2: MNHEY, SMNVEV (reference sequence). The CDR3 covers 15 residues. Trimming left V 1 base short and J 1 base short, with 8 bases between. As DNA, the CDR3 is TGTGCCAGCAGTTTATTGCCAGGGTCCTACAATGAGCAGTTCTTC. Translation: CASSLLPGSYNEQFF.

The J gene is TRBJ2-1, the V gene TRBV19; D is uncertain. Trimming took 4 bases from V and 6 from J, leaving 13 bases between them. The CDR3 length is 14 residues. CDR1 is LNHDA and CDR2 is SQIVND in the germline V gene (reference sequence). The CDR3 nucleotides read TGTGCCAGTAGTACGGACGTAACTCCCAATGAGCAGTTCTTC. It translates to CASSTDVTPNEQFF.

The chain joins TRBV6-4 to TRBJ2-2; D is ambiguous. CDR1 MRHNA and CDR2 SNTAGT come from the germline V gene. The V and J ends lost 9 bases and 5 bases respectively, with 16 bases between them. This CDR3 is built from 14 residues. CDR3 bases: TGTGCCAGTGCCCCCAGCCCCGGGACCGGGGAGCTGTTTTTT. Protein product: CASAPSPGTGELFF.

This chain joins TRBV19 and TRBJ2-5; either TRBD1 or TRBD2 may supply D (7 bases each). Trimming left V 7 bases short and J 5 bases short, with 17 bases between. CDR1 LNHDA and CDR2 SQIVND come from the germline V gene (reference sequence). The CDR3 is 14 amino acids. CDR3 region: CASTQGGARETQYF. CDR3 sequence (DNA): TGTGCCAGTACCCAGGGGGGGGCGCGGGAGACCCAGTACTTC.

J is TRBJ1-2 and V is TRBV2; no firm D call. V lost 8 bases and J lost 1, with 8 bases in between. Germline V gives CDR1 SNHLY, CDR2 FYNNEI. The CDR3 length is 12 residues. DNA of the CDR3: TGTGCCAGCCGAGGGAATAACTATGGCTACACCTTC. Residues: CASRGNNYGYTF.

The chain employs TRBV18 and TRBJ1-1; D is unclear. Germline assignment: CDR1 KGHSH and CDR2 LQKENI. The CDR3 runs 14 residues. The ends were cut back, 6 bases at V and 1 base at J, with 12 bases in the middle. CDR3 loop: CASSLRTENTEAFF. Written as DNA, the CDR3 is TGTGCCAGCTCGCTACGGACGGAGAACACTGAAGCTTTCTTT.

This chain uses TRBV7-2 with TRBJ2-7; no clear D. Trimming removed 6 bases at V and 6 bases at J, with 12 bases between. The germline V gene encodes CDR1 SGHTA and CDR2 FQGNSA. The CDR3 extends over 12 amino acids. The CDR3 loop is CASRPGAGEQYF. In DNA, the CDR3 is TGTGCCAGCAGACCGGGCGCCGGCGAGCAGTACTTC.

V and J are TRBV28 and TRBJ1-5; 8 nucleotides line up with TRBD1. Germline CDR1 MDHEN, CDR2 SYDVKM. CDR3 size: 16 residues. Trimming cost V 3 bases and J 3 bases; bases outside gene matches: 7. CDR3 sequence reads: CASSLWDRPLNQPQHF. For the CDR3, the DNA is TGTGCCAGCAGTTTGTGGGACAGGCCTCTCAATCAGCCCCAGCATTTT.